These 28 T cell receptor beta chains were sequenced from one sample in a study of OX40 agonist ivuxolimab in advanced cancers. Assay: immunoSEQ multiplex PCR; the TCRdb copy retains only in-frame clones and omits some. The table records 80,000 or so clones, around four fifths of them present only once. The starting material was CD4+ or CD8+ T cells sorted from blood, obtained in a trial of the OX40 agonist ivuxolimab. These receptors were taken from an adult with an advanced solid tumor such as melanoma, head and neck, liver or kidney cancer.

V gene TRBV2 combines with J gene TRBJ1-2; 10 positions match TRBD1. J lost 8 bases, V lost 3 bases, and 12 bases had no gene match. Per the germline V gene, CDR1 is SNHLY and CDR2 is FYNNEI. This CDR3 comprises 16 residues. In nucleotides, the CDR3 is TGTGCCAGCAGTGATAGTGTAGACAGGGGGCCTAGCGGCTACACCTTC. It encodes CASSDSVDRGPSGYTF.

This rearrangement joins TRBV5-1 to TRBJ1-2; D is unclear. The germline CDR1 and CDR2 sequences are SGHRS and YFSETQ. Trimming removed 0 bases from V and 4 bases from J, with 4 bases in between. This CDR3 spans 12 amino acids. Here the CDR3 reads CASSLDSYGYTF. Written as DNA, the CDR3 is TGCGCCAGCAGCTTGGACAGCTATGGCTACACCTTC.

V and J are TRBV7-3 and TRBJ2-7; D might be TRBD1 or TRBD2, each matching 5 bases. Per germline, CDR1 SGHTA and CDR2 FQGTGA. V lost 5 bases and J 7 bases, leaving 9 bases between the germline ends. There are 11 residues in the CDR3. DNA of the CDR3: TGTGCCAGCAGCCCTTGGGGGGAGCAGTACTTC. Its translation is CASSPWGEQYF.

The chain carries TRBV5-6 and TRBJ2-6, with a possible D match to TRBD1 (5 bases). Trimming left V 4 bases short and J 0 bases short, with 8 bases between. The CDR3 is made up of 15 amino acids. Germline values: CDR1 SGHDT, CDR2 YYEEEE. DNA for the CDR3: TGTGCCAGCAGCCTACAGGTCTCTGGGGCCAACGTCCTGACTTTC. This gives the protein CASSLQVSGANVLTF.

This sequence joins TRBV28 and TRBJ2-7, with 14 bases matching TRBD2. Germline V gives CDR1 MDHEN, CDR2 SYDVKM. V lost 6 bases, J lost 6 bases, and 7 bases stayed unmatched. The CDR3 sequence is 15 residues long. CDR3 region: CASSLLGLAGGEQYF. The DNA for the CDR3 is TGTGCCAGCAGCCTTTTAGGACTAGCGGGGGGCGAGCAGTACTTC.

V is TRBV28 and J is TRBJ2-5; D is uncertain. There are 13 residues in the CDR3. V was shortened by 3 bases and J by 7 bases, with 12 bases between the two germline ends. The V gene's germline CDR1 is MDHEN and CDR2 SYDVKM. The CDR3: CASSLRYSGTQYF. DNA of the CDR3: TGTGCCAGCAGTTTGCGGTACTCGGGGACCCAGTACTTC. Together with reference TRBV28 and TRBJ2-5, the CDR3 gives the full variable domain: DVKVTQSSRYLVKRTGEKVFLECVQDMDHENMFWYRQDPGLGLRLIYFSYDVKMKEKGDIPEGYSVSREKKERFSLILESASTNQTSMYLCASSLRYSGTQYFGPGTRLLVL.

This clone was picked up one time. This chain connects TRBV7-3 to TRBJ1-6; 9 bases line up with TRBD1. The CDR3 runs to 15 residues. Germline V CDR1 and CDR2: SGHTA, FQGTGA. V was clipped by 6 bases and J by 6 bases; unmatched bases: 6. DNA for the CDR3: TGTGCCAGCAGTGGGGGACAGGGCCCTAATTCACCCCTCCACTTT. Protein sequence: CASSGGQGPNSPLHF.

The genes are TRBV29-1 and TRBJ2-2; D may be TRBD2 (7 bases). Trimming took 5 bases from V and 4 from J, leaving 17 bases between them. Germline V gene sequence: CDR1 SQVTM, CDR2 ANQGSEA. The CDR3 runs to 15 residues. CDR3 amino acids: CSVTVGGGGTGELFF. CDR3 sequence (DNA): TGCAGCGTTACAGTGGGGGGAGGGGGCACCGGGGAGCTGTTTTTT.

This chain links TRBV11-3 with TRBJ2-2; TRBD2 is a possible D gene (6 bases). This CDR3 is built from 14 residues. The V end lost 1 base, the J end lost 5 bases, and 8 bases lay between the germline ends. Germline assignment: CDR1 SGHNT and CDR2 YENEEA. CDR3 sequence: CASSLVAGTGELFF. The CDR3 nucleotides are TGTGCCAGCAGCTTAGTGGCGGGGACCGGGGAGCTGTTTTTT.

The chain combines TRBV11-2 with TRBJ2-2; TRBD1 agrees at 8 bases. CDR1 is SGHAT and CDR2 is FQNNGV in the germline V gene. The CDR3 is made up of 17 amino acids. V was clipped by 2 bases and J by 3 bases; unmatched bases: 8. The DNA for the CDR3 is TGTGCCAGCAGCTTATCGGGCCGACAGGGGTACACCGGGGAGCTGTTTTTT. Protein sequence: CASSLSGRQGYTGELFF.

The chain uses TRBV4-2 and TRBJ1-1; no definite D call. Looked up from germline, CDR1 is LGHNA and CDR2 is YNFKEQ. The CDR3 covers 15 residues. The V gene lost 6 bases and the J gene lost 1 base, with 15 bases spanning the gap. The CDR3 reads CASRRADTPNTEAFF. CDR3 nucleotide sequence: TGTGCCAGCAGGCGGGCCGACACGCCGAACACTGAAGCTTTCTTT.

The J gene is TRBJ2-5, the V gene TRBV5-5; D is unresolved. V lost 1 base and J 3 bases, leaving 7 bases between the germline ends. CDR3 length: 13 residues. Germline values: CDR1 SGHKS, CDR2 YYEKEE (reference sequence). CDR3 DNA: TGTGCCAGCAGCTTGTTAGGGAAAGAGACCCAGTACTTC. Translation: CASSLLGKETQYF.

The gene calls are TRBV15 and TRBJ2-7; 8 bases agree with TRBD2. Germline V gene data show CDR1 as LNHNV and CDR2 as YYDKDF (reference sequence). After removal of 1 base from V and 5 bases from J, the junction contained 13 bases not matched to a gene. This CDR3 contains 17 residues. This CDR3 is CATSRVRILREEDEQYF. The CDR3 DNA sequence: TGTGCCACCAGCAGAGTACGTATATTGCGGGAGGAAGACGAGCAGTACTTC.

The V gene is TRBV7-9, the J gene TRBJ2-7; no firm D call. The V gene's germline CDR1 is SEHNR and CDR2 FQNEAQ (reference sequence). The CDR3 runs to 11 residues. Trimming stripped 4 bases from V and 3 bases from J, with 4 bases between. CDR3 DNA: TGTGCCAGCAGCTCCCTCTACGAGCAGTACTTC. Its protein product is CASSSLYEQYF.

The chain uses TRBV6-5 and TRBJ1-1; D unresolved. Germline V gene sequence: CDR1 MNHEY, CDR2 SVGAGI. The CDR3 has 15 residues. The V end lost 2 bases, the J end lost 1 base, and 11 bases lay between the germline ends. The CDR3 reads CASSYRAPANTEAFF. The CDR3 region has the DNA TGTGCCAGCAGTTACCGGGCCCCAGCGAACACTGAAGCTTTCTTT.

The rearrangement joins TRBV2 to TRBJ2-7, with 10 bases fitting TRBD1. This CDR3 spans 16 amino acids. The trim removed 3 bases at V and 1 base at J, leaving 6 bases unmatched. The germline V gene has CDR1 SNHLY and CDR2 FYNNEI. The CDR3 DNA reads TGTGCCAGCAGTGATGAAGGACAGGGGGGATCCTACGAGCAGTACTTC. It translates to CASSDEGQGGSYEQYF.

The CDR3 DNA is TGTGCCAGCTCACCCGCGGACAGGGGCCAAGATACGCAGTATTTT. Translating gives CASSPADRGQDTQYF. V and J are TRBV18 and TRBJ2-3, with TRBD1 identical over 9 bases. The CDR3 spans 15 residues. Germline V gene data show CDR1 as KGHSH and CDR2 as LQKENI. Trimming removed 3 bases from V and 5 bases from J; junction bases left unmatched: 6.

In nucleotides, the CDR3 is TGTGCCAGGGGCAAGGCTGGGGCGGGACCGGATACGCAGTATTTT. Translating gives CARGKAGAGPDTQYF. This chain uses TRBV2 with TRBJ2-3; D possibly corresponds to TRBD2 (6 bases). The CDR3 spans 15 residues. The germline V gene encodes CDR1 SNHLY and CDR2 FYNNEI. The V and J ends lost 9 bases and 6 bases respectively, with 22 bases between them.

DNA of the CDR3: TGTGCCAGCAGAGCCACCGGAGGGGTGACTGAAGCTTTCTTT. Residues: CASRATGGVTEAFF. This chain links TRBV6-6 with TRBJ1-1, with D tentatively TRBD1 (5 bases). The V gene lost 6 bases and the J gene lost 5 bases, with 16 bases spanning the gap. Germline V gene data show CDR1 as MNHNY and CDR2 as SVGAGI (reference sequence). The CDR3 sequence is 14 residues long.

The chain recombines TRBV27 with TRBJ1-4, with D unclear. Trimming left V 0 bases short and J 8 bases short, with 16 bases between. Germline-derived CDR1 and CDR2 are MNHEY and SMNVEV (reference sequence). CDR3 size: 16 residues. CDR3 in DNA: TGTGCCAGCAGTTTATCGGTTTGGCGTGTTCGGGAAAAACTGTTTTTT. Translation gives CASSLSVWRVREKLFF.

The chain carries TRBV13 and TRBJ2-7, with 9 nucleotides matching TRBD2. This CDR3 is built from 15 residues. V dropped 5 bases and J dropped 2; count of bases not matched to a gene: 7. Germline V CDR1 and CDR2: PRHDT, FYEKMQ (reference sequence). The CDR3 sequence: CASSRPREGPYEQYF. The CDR3 region has the DNA TGTGCCAGCAGCCGCCCGCGGGAGGGCCCCTACGAGCAGTACTTC. Based on the CDR3 plus reference TRBV13 and TRBJ2-7, the full variable domain is AAGVIQSPRHLIKEKRETATLKCYPIPRHDTVYWYQQGPGQDPQFLISFYEKMQSDKGSIPDRFSAQQFSDYHSELNMSSLELGDSALYFCASSRPREGPYEQYFGPGTRLTVT.

This clone has just a few counts. The gene calls are TRBV10-1 and TRBJ2-5; 12 bases line up with TRBD2. Unmatched junction bases numbered 3, after V lost 5 bases and J lost 2 bases. The CDR3 spans 15 residues. The germline V gene encodes CDR1 WNHNN and CDR2 SYGVQD (reference sequence). The CDR3 DNA reads TGCGCCAGCAGTAGCGGACTAGCGGGACAAGAGACCCAGTACTTC. Its translation: CASSSGLAGQETQYF.

The chain recombines TRBV28 with TRBJ1-2, with TRBD1 as a possible D gene (6 bases). V was clipped by 8 bases and J by 2 bases, with 12 bases between them. The CDR3 is 13 amino acids. CDR1 is MDHEN and CDR2 is SYDVKM in the germline V gene. The CDR3 reads CASWDDRNYGYTF. Written as DNA, the CDR3 is TGTGCCAGCTGGGACGACAGGAACTATGGCTACACCTTC.

The J gene is TRBJ1-5, the V gene TRBV6-1; D is perhaps TRBD1 (5 bases). The ends were cut back, 3 bases at V and 3 bases at J, with 15 bases in the middle. Germline-derived CDR1 and CDR2 are MNHNS and SASEGT. The CDR3 consists of 16 residues. The CDR3 DNA follows: TGTGCCAGCAGTGATGGGGGAGCGGGGTACAATCAGCCCCAGCATTTT. This encodes CASSDGGAGYNQPQHF.

J is TRBJ2-3 and V is TRBV9, with D maybe TRBD2 (6 bases). Germline assignment: CDR1 SGDLS and CDR2 YYNGEE. The V gene lost 3 bases and the J gene lost 2 bases, with 13 bases spanning the gap. The CDR3 covers 15 residues. CDR3 protein: CASSARERSTDTQYF. For the CDR3, the DNA is TGTGCCAGCAGCGCCCGGGAGCGGTCCACAGATACGCAGTATTTT.

The V call is TRBV7-2, the J call TRBJ1-3; maybe TRBD1 (6 bases). Germline V gene data show CDR1 as SGHTA and CDR2 as FQGNSA. Trimming shortened V by 3 bases and J by 4 bases, and 10 bases separated the two germline ends. This CDR3 comprises 14 residues. CDR3 coding DNA: TGTGCCAGCAGCTTTCAGGGGTGGGGAAACACCATATATTTT. Amino acids: CASSFQGWGNTIYF.

Here the CDR3 reads CASSSGISYEQYF. CDR3 sequence (DNA): TGTGCCAGCAGCTCCGGGATCTCCTACGAGCAGTACTTC. The chain combines TRBV7-8 with TRBJ2-7, with TRBD2 as a possible D gene (5 bases). V lost 4 bases, J lost 0 bases, and 7 bases lay in between. The CDR3 runs to 13 residues. Germline CDR1 reads SGHVS; CDR2 reads FQNEAQ.

J is TRBJ2-7 and V is TRBV28; 7 nucleotides line up with TRBD1. The germline V gene has CDR1 MDHEN and CDR2 SYDVKM. J gave up 3 bases and V 10 bases, and 12 bases lay outside the gene matches. The CDR3 spans 14 residues. The CDR3 nucleotides are TGTGCCACCTCAGGCAGGGACAGAGGCTACGAGCAGTACTTC. It specifies CATSGRDRGYEQYF.